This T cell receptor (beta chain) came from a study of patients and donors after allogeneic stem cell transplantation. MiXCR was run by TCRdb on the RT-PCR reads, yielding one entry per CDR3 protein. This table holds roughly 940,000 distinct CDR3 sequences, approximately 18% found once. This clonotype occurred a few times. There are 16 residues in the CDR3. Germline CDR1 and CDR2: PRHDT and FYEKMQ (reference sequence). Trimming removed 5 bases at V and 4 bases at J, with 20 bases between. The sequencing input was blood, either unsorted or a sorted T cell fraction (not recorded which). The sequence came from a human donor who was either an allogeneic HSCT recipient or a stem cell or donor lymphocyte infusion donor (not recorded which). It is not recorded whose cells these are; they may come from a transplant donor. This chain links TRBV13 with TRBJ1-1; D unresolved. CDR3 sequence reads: CASSPPWGRLSTEAFF. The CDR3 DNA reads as TGTGCCAGCAGCCCCCCATGGGGTCGCCTAAGCACTGAAGCTTTCTTT.